Here is one T cell receptor beta chain with its context. Its matching antigen is unknown. The data were obtained in a study of graft-versus-host responses after intestinal transplantation. On the study more broadly: Induction with anti-thymocyte globulin, then tacrolimus and steroids for roughly 3 years, was given to all recipients.

Trimming left V 4 bases short and J 4 bases short, with 21 bases between. CDR1 is SGHTS, CDR2 YDEGEE, per germline. This CDR3 spans 16 amino acids. General observations from the study: GvH clones appeared in recipient marrow, some first in ileum or blood. Where graft-donor T cell macrochimerism was present, patients had high graft-versus-host to host-versus-graft clonal ratios in allografts. With peak circulating GvH clone levels came an association with early post-transplant HvG declines.

Measured with immunoSEQ multiplex PCR; TCRdb has only the in-frame clones, and not every one. The table has about 46,000 clones, approximately 92% seen once. This sequence originates from a human patient who received an intestinal transplant, so some T cells may come from the graft donor. The sample in question was PBMCs, obtained around 790 days after a first intestinal transplant, on the day of a second. The chain links TRBV5-8 to TRBJ2-7; D may be TRBD1 or TRBD2 (5 bases each). Here the CDR3 reads CASSLIAGATKYEQYF. The CDR3 DNA follows: TGTGCCAGCAGCCTAATCGCCGGGGCCACGAAATACGAGCAGTACTTC. Filled out from reference TRBV5-8 and TRBJ2-7, the complete variable domain reads EAGVTQSPTHLIKTRGQQATLRCSPISGHTSVYWYQQALGLGLQFLLWYDEGEERNRGNFPPRFSGRQFPNYSSELNVNALELEDSALYLCASSLIAGATKYEQYFGPGTRLTVT.